These 13 T cell receptor beta chains were all obtained from the same sample, sequenced in a study of blood T cell repertoires in COVID-19 (dated by TCRdb to 2019 to 2021). The receptor library was made with the immunoSEQ multiplex PCR assay. In its TCRdb copy, this immuneACCESS table keeps in-frame sequences only and misses some clones. Where compared with another copy, unresolved V genes explain less than half of these, and the others have no known cause. Recorded for this sample are roughly 220,000 clones; 86% of them occurred a single time. Of the sample, around 3.8% is held by the ten largest clones. Sequencing was carried out using PBMCs or T cells enriched from blood (not recorded which). The receptors here all came from a woman aged 40 to 50 with acute COVID-19.

The chain couples TRBV20-1 to TRBJ2-2; D perhaps matches TRBD2 (6 bases). In germline, CDR1 is DFQATT, CDR2 SNEGSKA (reference sequence). The V end lost 3 bases, the J end lost 5 bases, and 13 bases lay between the germline ends. The CDR3 has 14 residues. The CDR3 region is CSASISGGTGELFF. The CDR3 DNA follows: TGCAGTGCTAGTATCTCAGGAGGGACCGGGGAGCTGTTTTTT.

This sequence joins TRBV3-1 (or the pseudogene TRBV3-2) and TRBJ2-5; 9 nucleotides align to TRBD1. The V segment lost 2 bases and the J segment 5 bases; nucleotides outside the gene matches: 6. The CDR3 has 15 amino acids. The germline V gene has CDR1 LGHDT and CDR2 YNNKEL (reference sequence). CDR3: CASSQLTGGWETQYF. The CDR3 region has the DNA TGTGCCAGCAGCCAACTAACAGGGGGCTGGGAGACCCAGTACTTC.

V usage is TRBV30 and J usage is TRBJ1-2; a weak D match, TRBD1 (6 bases). Germline V gene sequence: CDR1 GTSNPN, CDR2 SVGIG (reference sequence). V lost 5 bases and J 3 bases, leaving 13 bases between the germline ends. There are 13 residues in the CDR3. The CDR3 DNA reads TGTGCCTGGTCAGGTCAGGGGCACTATGGCTACACCTTC. It specifies CAWSGQGHYGYTF.

This sequence joins TRBV6-5 and TRBJ2-1, with no clear D. Per germline, CDR1 MNHEY and CDR2 SVGAGI. The CDR3 is 12 residues long. V lost 7 bases and J lost 10, with 14 bases in between. CDR3 nucleotide sequence: TGTGCCAGCAAACTTGACTTCTTGGAGCAGTTCTTC. It specifies CASKLDFLEQFF.

The rearrangement links TRBV2 to TRBJ1-2, with 8 bases that match TRBD1. The CDR3 is 15 amino acids. Germline CDR1 SNHLY, CDR2 FYNNEI. Trimming took 3 bases from V and 3 from J; bases not matched to a gene: 6. In DNA form, the CDR3 reads TGTGCCAGCAGTGATAGACAGGGGAAGGACTATGGCTACACCTTC. Translated, it gives CASSDRQGKDYGYTF.

The chain joins TRBV6-5 to TRBJ2-7, with 9 bases lining up with TRBD1. The length of the CDR3 is 14 residues. Germline V gives CDR1 MNHEY, CDR2 SVGAGI. With V trimmed by 6 bases and J by 6 bases, 9 bases remained unmatched. The CDR3 DNA follows: TGTGCCAGCAGCCCCGGGACAGGGAGCTCCGAGCAGTACTTC. Residues: CASSPGTGSSEQYF.

V gene TRBV5-1 combines with J gene TRBJ2-7; 15 bases match TRBD2. CDR1 and CDR2 from the germline V gene are SGHRS and YFSETQ. V lost 3 bases to trimming and J lost 4 bases; unmatched junction nucleotides: 5. This CDR3 is built from 16 residues. CDR3 nucleotide sequence: TGCGCCAGCAGCTCCGGACTAGCGGGGGGGTGGTACGAGCAGTACTTC. Translated, it gives CASSSGLAGGWYEQYF.

The chain uses TRBV30 and TRBJ2-1; D is possibly TRBD1 (6 bases). Between the trimmed V and J ends, which lost 4 bases and 0 bases, there was a span of 13 bases. CDR1 is GTSNPN and CDR2 is SVGIG in the germline V gene (reference sequence). The CDR3 extends over 15 amino acids. CDR3 sequence reads: CAWNRGTSSYNEQFF. In DNA form, the CDR3 reads TGTGCCTGGAATAGGGGGACGAGCTCCTACAATGAGCAGTTCTTC.

The chain combines TRBV7-8 with TRBJ1-1; 9 nucleotides match TRBD1. CDR3 length: 15 residues. The germline gives CDR1 SGHVS, CDR2 FQNEAQ. Trimming took 6 bases from V and 2 from J; bases not matched to a gene: 7. The CDR3 region has the DNA TGTGCCAGCAGTTCCGGGACAGGGTATAACACTGAAGCTTTCTTT. Its protein is CASSSGTGYNTEAFF. Drawing the rest from reference TRBV7-8 and TRBJ1-1, the complete variable domain is GAGVSQSPRYKVAKRGQDVALRCDPISGHVSLFWYQQALGQGPEFLTYFQNEAQLDKSGLPSDRFFAERPEGSVSTLKIQRTQQEDSAVYLCASSSGTGYNTEAFFGQGTRLTVV.

The chain recombines TRBV11-2 with TRBJ1-4, with 7 bases fitting TRBD1. Germline V gives CDR1 SGHAT, CDR2 FQNNGV. The CDR3 contains 14 residues. The ends lost 0 bases at V and 5 bases at J; junction bases unmatched: 0. The CDR3 spells CASSLDRGNEKLFF. The DNA of the CDR3 is TGTGCCAGCAGCTTAGACAGGGGGAATGAAAAACTGTTTTTT.

This clone has a handful of counts. The chain links TRBV5-5 to TRBJ1-3; no clear D. Germline CDR1 reads SGHKS; CDR2 reads YYEKEE (reference sequence). CDR3 length: 17 residues. V shed 3 bases and J shed 4 bases, with 20 bases lying between them. The CDR3 region is CASSSIVTGMGGNTIYF. In DNA form, the CDR3 reads TGTGCCAGCAGCTCCATCGTTACCGGGATGGGAGGAAACACCATATATTTT.

The gene calls are TRBV18 and TRBJ1-1; D is ambiguous. Trimming cost V 6 bases and J 5 bases, with 16 bases left between them. The germline V gene encodes CDR1 KGHSH and CDR2 LQKENI. The CDR3 extends over 14 amino acids. The CDR3 region is CASSDPLRGTEAFF. CDR3 coding DNA: TGTGCCAGCTCCGACCCGCTGAGAGGGACTGAAGCTTTCTTT.

This rearrangement joins TRBV2 to TRBJ2-7; D is perhaps TRBD1 (5 bases). Looked up from germline, CDR1 is SNHLY and CDR2 is FYNNEI. V lost 6 bases and J lost 2, with 8 bases in between. There are 12 residues in the CDR3. This CDR3 reads CASRQGPYEQYF. The CDR3 bases are TGTGCCAGCAGGCAGGGTCCCTACGAGCAGTACTTC.